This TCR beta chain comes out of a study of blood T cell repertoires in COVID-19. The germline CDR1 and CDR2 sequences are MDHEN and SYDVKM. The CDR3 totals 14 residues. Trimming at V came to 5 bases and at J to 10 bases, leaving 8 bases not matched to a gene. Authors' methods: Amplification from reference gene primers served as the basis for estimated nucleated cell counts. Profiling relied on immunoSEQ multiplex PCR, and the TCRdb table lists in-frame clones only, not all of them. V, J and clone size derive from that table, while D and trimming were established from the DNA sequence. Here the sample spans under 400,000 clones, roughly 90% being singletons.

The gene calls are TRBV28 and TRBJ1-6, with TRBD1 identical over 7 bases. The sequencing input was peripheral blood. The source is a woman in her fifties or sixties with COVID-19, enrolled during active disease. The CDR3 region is CASSPGGFESPLHF. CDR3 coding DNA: TGTGCCAGCAGTCCAGGGGGGTTTGAGTCACCCCTCCACTTT.